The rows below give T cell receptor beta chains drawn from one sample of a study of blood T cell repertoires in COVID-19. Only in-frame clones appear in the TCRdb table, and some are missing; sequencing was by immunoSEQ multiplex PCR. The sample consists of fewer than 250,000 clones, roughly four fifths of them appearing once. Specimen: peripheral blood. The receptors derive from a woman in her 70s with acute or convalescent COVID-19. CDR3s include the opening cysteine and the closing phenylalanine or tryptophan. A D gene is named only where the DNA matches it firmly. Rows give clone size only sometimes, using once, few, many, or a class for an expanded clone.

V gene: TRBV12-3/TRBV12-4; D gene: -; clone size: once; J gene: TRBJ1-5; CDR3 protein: CASSLPVQPQHF; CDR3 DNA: TGTGCCAGCAGCCTTCCCGTTCAGCCCCAGCATTTT
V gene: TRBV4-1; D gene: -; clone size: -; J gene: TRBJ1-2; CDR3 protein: CASSPGNDGYTF; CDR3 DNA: TGCGCCAGCAGTCCAGGGAACGATGGCTACACCTTC
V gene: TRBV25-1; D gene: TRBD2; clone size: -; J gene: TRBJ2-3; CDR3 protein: CASSEAGRGTDTQYF; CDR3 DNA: TGTGCCAGCAGTGAAGCAGGGAGGGGCACAGATACGCAGTATTTT
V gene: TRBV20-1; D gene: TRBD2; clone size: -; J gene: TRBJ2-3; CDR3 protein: CSASSLAGVADTQYF; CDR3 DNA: TGCAGTGCTAGTAGCCTAGCGGGGGTTGCAGATACGCAGTATTTT
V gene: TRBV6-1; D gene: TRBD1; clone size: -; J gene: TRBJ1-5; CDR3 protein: CASSEPKRQGRFGYSNQPQHF; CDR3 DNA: TGTGCCAGCAGTGAACCCAAAAGACAGGGTAGGTTTGGGTATAGCAATCAGCCCCAGCATTTT
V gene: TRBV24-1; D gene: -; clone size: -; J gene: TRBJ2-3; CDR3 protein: CATSETGSTDTQYF; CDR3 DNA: TGTGCCACCAGTGAGACAGGCAGCACAGATACGCAGTATTTT
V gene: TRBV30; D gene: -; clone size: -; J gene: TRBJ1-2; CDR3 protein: CAWTSTGPYGYTF; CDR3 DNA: TGTGCCTGGACCTCTACAGGACCCTATGGCTACACCTTC
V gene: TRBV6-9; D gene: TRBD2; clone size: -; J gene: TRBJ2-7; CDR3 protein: CASSYYLAEYEQYF; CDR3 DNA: TGTGCCAGCAGTTATTATCTAGCGGAATACGAGCAGTACTTC
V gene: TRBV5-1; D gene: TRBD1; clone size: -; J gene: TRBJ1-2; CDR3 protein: CASSPDPQGADYGYTF; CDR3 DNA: TGCGCCAGCAGCCCAGATCCCCAGGGGGCGGACTATGGCTACACCTTC
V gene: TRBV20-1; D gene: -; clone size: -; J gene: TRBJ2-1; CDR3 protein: CSATVYNEQFF; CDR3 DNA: TGCAGTGCGACAGTCTACAATGAGCAGTTCTTC
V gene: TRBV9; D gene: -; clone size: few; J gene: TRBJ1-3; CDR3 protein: CASSVGSVIRSGNTIYF; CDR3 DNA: TGTGCCAGCAGCGTAGGGTCCGTAATCAGGTCTGGAAACACCATATATTTT
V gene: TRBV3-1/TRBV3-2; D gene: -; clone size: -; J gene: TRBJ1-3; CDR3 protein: CASSLDRGIYF; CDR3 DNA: TGTGCCAGCAGCTTAGACCGGGGTATATATTTT
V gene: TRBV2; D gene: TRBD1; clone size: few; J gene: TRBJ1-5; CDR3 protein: CASDPTGTGGDQPQHF; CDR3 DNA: TGTGCCAGCGATCCCACCGGGACAGGGGGTGATCAGCCCCAGCATTTT
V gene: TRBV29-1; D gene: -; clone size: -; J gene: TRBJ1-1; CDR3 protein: CSVVYWQGVRNTEAFF; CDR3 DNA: TGCAGCGTTGTCTATTGGCAGGGTGTAAGGAACACTGAAGCTTTCTTT
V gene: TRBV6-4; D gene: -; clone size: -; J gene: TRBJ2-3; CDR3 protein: CASSLSAFTDTQYF; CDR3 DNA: TGTGCCAGCAGTCTTAGCGCCTTCACAGATACGCAGTATTTT